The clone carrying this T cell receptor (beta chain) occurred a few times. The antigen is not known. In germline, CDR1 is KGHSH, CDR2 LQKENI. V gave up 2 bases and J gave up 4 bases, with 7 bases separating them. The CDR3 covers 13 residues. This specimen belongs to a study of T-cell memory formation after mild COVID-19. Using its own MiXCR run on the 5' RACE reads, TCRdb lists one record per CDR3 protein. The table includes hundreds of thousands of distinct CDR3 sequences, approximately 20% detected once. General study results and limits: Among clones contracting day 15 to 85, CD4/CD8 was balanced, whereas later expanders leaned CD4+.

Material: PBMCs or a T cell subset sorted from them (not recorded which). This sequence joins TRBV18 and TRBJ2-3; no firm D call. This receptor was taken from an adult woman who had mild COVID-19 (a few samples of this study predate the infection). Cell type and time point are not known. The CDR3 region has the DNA TGTGCCAGCTCACCATCCGCTCCAGATACGCAGTATTTT. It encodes CASSPSAPDTQYF.